The 31 T cell receptor beta chains below come from one sample, sequenced in a study of blood T cell repertoires in COVID-19. Repertoires were generated with immunoSEQ multiplex PCR, while TCRdb's copy carries only in-frame clones and drops some. The sample has some 270,000 clones; roughly 83% are singletons. Source material: peripheral blood. These receptors all come from an elderly woman with COVID-19, enrolled during active disease.

This chain connects TRBV7-9 to TRBJ2-5, with 10 bases that match TRBD1. The CDR3 is made up of 17 amino acids. The germline V gene has CDR1 SEHNR and CDR2 FQNEAQ (reference sequence). Trimming took 3 bases from V and 3 from J; bases not matched to a gene: 10. The CDR3 region has the DNA TGTGCCAGCAGCTTTTACGTGACAGGGGGCTCGAAAGAGACCCAGTACTTC. It encodes CASSFYVTGGSKETQYF.

The rearrangement links TRBV19 to TRBJ1-2; TRBD1 matches 7 bases. The CDR3 runs 15 residues. V shed 6 bases and J 3 bases; nucleotides not matched to a gene: 10. Germline lookup yields CDR1 LNHDA and CDR2 SQIVND (reference sequence). CDR3 nucleotide sequence: TGTGCCAGTAGCCTCCCCGGACAGGCTTACTATGGCTACACCTTC. Its protein is CASSLPGQAYYGYTF.

This clone was counted only a few times. J is TRBJ2-3 and V is TRBV7-2; D unresolved. Trimming removed 7 bases from V and 4 bases from J, with 12 bases in between. Germline V gene sequence: CDR1 SGHTA, CDR2 FQGNSA. The CDR3 runs 13 residues. For the CDR3, the DNA is TGTGCCAGCACCTCTGCGAGAGCAGATACGCAGTATTTT. Protein: CASTSARADTQYF. Looking up the rest from reference TRBV7-2 and TRBJ2-3 gives the full variable domain: GAGVSQSPSNKVTEKGKDVELRCDPISGHTALYWYRQSLGQGLEFLIYFQGNSAPDKSGLPSDRFSAERTGGSVSTLTIQRTQQEDSAVYLCASTSARADTQYFGPGTRLTVL.

J is TRBJ1-4 and V is TRBV29-1; 7 bases fit TRBD1. V lost 5 bases to trimming and J lost 8 bases; unmatched junction nucleotides: 11. This CDR3 region has 14 residues. Germline lookup yields CDR1 SQVTM and CDR2 ANQGSEA. This CDR3 reads CSVRLGTALEKLFF. The CDR3 region has the DNA TGCAGCGTTAGACTCGGGACAGCTCTCGAAAAACTGTTTTTT.

The chain combines TRBV12-3 or TRBV12-4 with TRBJ2-7; D is perhaps TRBD1 (6 bases). V lost 5 bases to trimming and J lost 4 bases, with 12 bases between them. This CDR3 has 13 residues. CDR3 sequence (DNA): TGTGCCAGCAGTCTTTTACAGGGTTACGAGCAGTACTTC. This encodes CASSLLQGYEQYF.

This chain links TRBV5-1 with TRBJ2-2; 9 bases agree with TRBD1. Germline values: CDR1 SGHRS, CDR2 YFSETQ. V was pared by 5 bases and J by 6 bases, with 11 bases of the junction left unmatched. CDR3 length: 16 amino acids. CDR3 loop: CASSLIGTGKPGELFF. The DNA for the CDR3 is TGCGCCAGCAGTCTTATAGGGACAGGGAAGCCCGGGGAGCTGTTTTTT.

Notes on this clone: Other DNA sequences from this sample encode an identical CDR3 as well. The V gene is TRBV29-1, the J gene TRBJ2-4, with D possibly TRBD2 on 5 matching bases. Deletions cut 4 bases from V and 6 bases from J, with 10 bases between. There are 12 residues in the CDR3. The germline CDR1 and CDR2 sequences are SQVTM and ANQGSEA. The CDR3 spells CSVGAGGNIQYF. The CDR3 DNA reads TGCAGCGTTGGGGCAGGAGGAAACATTCAGTACTTC.

J is TRBJ2-7 and V is TRBV5-1, with 8 bases fitting TRBD2. Germline V gene sequence: CDR1 SGHRS, CDR2 YFSETQ. This CDR3 has 15 amino acids. V was pared by 4 bases and J by 4 bases, with 10 bases of the junction left unmatched. Here the CDR3 reads CASSPHPSGGYEQYF. The CDR3 DNA reads TGCGCCAGCAGCCCCCACCCCAGCGGGGGTTACGAGCAGTACTTC.

In its sample, this clone was seen a few times. The chain uses TRBV6-5 and TRBJ1-5; D unclear. The CDR3 totals 15 residues. Germline assignment: CDR1 MNHEY and CDR2 SVGAGI. V lost 4 bases and J 2 bases, leaving 12 bases between the germline ends. In DNA, the CDR3 is TGTGCCAGCAGTTCCCGAGGTGGTGGCAATCAGCCCCAGCATTTT. Residues: CASSSRGGGNQPQHF.

This CDR3 is CASRLAGKSDEQFF. The CDR3 nucleotides read TGCGCCAGCAGACTAGCGGGGAAAAGCGATGAGCAGTTCTTC. The chain links TRBV5-1 to TRBJ2-1; 10 nucleotides align to TRBD2. The ends lost 5 bases at V and 8 bases at J; junction bases unmatched: 7. The CDR3 is made up of 14 amino acids. Per germline, CDR1 SGHRS and CDR2 YFSETQ.

The rearrangement uses TRBV9 and TRBJ1-1; TRBD1 matches 7 bases. Germline CDR1 is SGDLS and CDR2 is YYNGEE. V was clipped by 1 base and J by 5 bases; unmatched bases: 5. The CDR3 has 14 amino acids. The CDR3 region has the DNA TGTGCCAGCAGCGTACAGACAGGGCGGACTGAAGCTTTCTTT. Translating it yields CASSVQTGRTEAFF.

V gene TRBV7-8 combines with J gene TRBJ2-7; D unresolved. There are 16 residues in the CDR3. V lost 5 bases and J 4 bases, leaving 21 bases between the germline ends. Germline assignment: CDR1 SGHVS and CDR2 FQNEAQ. The CDR3 loop is CASSRDPTMASYEQYF. The CDR3 nucleotides read TGTGCCAGCAGCCGAGACCCCACGATGGCCTCGTACGAGCAGTACTTC.

This clone turned up a few times. This chain connects TRBV30 to TRBJ1-1; TRBD1 aligns across 7 bases. The CDR3 is 19 residues long. Germline V gene sequence: CDR1 GTSNPN, CDR2 SVGIG (reference sequence). After removal of 2 bases from V and 0 bases from J, the junction contained 18 bases not matched to a gene. This CDR3 reads CAWSSTPFRDRAMNTEAFF. CDR3 in DNA: TGTGCCTGGAGTAGTACCCCTTTTCGTGACAGGGCAATGAACACTGAAGCTTTCTTT.

This chain connects TRBV6-5 to TRBJ1-2; 7 positions agree with TRBD1. Germline CDR1 reads MNHEY; CDR2 reads SVGAGI. With V trimmed by 1 base and J by 8 bases, 7 bases remained unmatched. The CDR3 sequence is 14 residues long. The CDR3 sequence is CASSYLTGSRGYTF. The CDR3 DNA is TGTGCCAGCAGTTACTTGACAGGGTCGAGGGGCTACACCTTC.

In its sample, this clone was seen once. The chain has TRBV5-1 and TRBJ2-2, with 7 bases identical to TRBD1. Germline CDR1 SGHRS, CDR2 YFSETQ. V shed 6 bases, J shed 5 bases, and the junction held 10 bases outside the gene matches. This CDR3 spans 15 amino acids. The CDR3 is CASTLGDSRTGELFF. The CDR3 DNA reads as TGCGCCAGCACTTTGGGGGACAGCAGAACCGGGGAGCTGTTTTTT.

The rearrangement links TRBV27 to TRBJ1-2; D might be TRBD1 (5 bases). Per the germline V gene, CDR1 is MNHEY and CDR2 is SMNVEV (reference sequence). Trimming cost V 7 bases and J 8 bases, with 17 bases left between them. The CDR3 sequence is 13 residues long. The CDR3 loop reads CASKKGTWEGYTF. The CDR3 DNA is TGTGCCAGCAAAAAGGGGACTTGGGAAGGCTACACCTTC.

The genes are TRBV6-6 and TRBJ2-6; D unresolved. Trimming shortened V by 6 bases and J by 2 bases, and 5 bases separated the two germline ends. From germline, CDR1 is MNHNY and CDR2 SVGAGI (reference sequence). The CDR3 contains 13 residues. This CDR3 is CASSPTGANVLTF. CDR3 DNA sequence: TGTGCCAGCAGCCCCACTGGGGCCAACGTCCTGACTTTC.

The V call is TRBV3-1 (or the pseudogene TRBV3-2), the J call TRBJ1-1; 8 bases are shared with TRBD1. V lost 2 bases and J lost 7; bases outside the gene matches: 9. The CDR3 has 15 amino acids. Looked up from germline, CDR1 is LGHDT and CDR2 is YNNKEL (reference sequence). The CDR3 loop is CASSQIRTGSNEAFF. CDR3 nucleotides: TGTGCCAGCAGCCAAATAAGGACAGGGAGTAATGAAGCTTTCTTT.

The chain recombines TRBV27 with TRBJ1-6; tentatively, D is TRBD1 (6 bases). V was pared by 5 bases and J by 0 bases, with 11 bases between. The germline V gene encodes CDR1 MNHEY and CDR2 SMNVEV (reference sequence). This CDR3 has 16 residues. For the CDR3, the DNA is TGTGCCAGCAGTGATCGGACAGCCTCCTATAATTCACCCCTCCACTTT. The encoded protein is CASSDRTASYNSPLHF.

This clone was seen a handful of times. The V call is TRBV28, the J call TRBJ1-1, with unresolved D. The V end lost 2 bases, the J end lost 8 bases, and 9 bases lay between the germline ends. The germline gives CDR1 MDHEN, CDR2 SYDVKM. The CDR3 has 12 amino acids. CDR3: CASSLAVTEAFF. CDR3 coding DNA: TGTGCCAGCAGTTTAGCGGTTACCGAAGCTTTCTTT.

The rearrangement uses TRBV18 and TRBJ2-5; no clear D. CDR3 length equals 14 residues. Germline V CDR1 and CDR2: KGHSH, LQKENI. The V and J ends lost 2 bases and 4 bases respectively, with 11 bases between them. The CDR3 spells CASSPFGAVETQYF. CDR3 nucleotides: TGTGCCAGCTCACCATTTGGCGCGGTAGAGACCCAGTACTTC.

This clone has just one count. The chain recombines TRBV6-1 with TRBJ2-3; 10 bases are a match to TRBD2. CDR1 is MNHNS and CDR2 is SASEGT in the germline V gene. This CDR3 is 16 amino acids long. Trimming cost V 3 bases and J 2 bases; bases outside gene matches: 5. The CDR3 DNA follows: TGTGCCAGCAGTGAGTCAGCGGGGGGGTCCACAGATACGCAGTATTTT. Translating gives CASSESAGGSTDTQYF.

This sequence joins TRBV6-5 and TRBJ2-7; the match to TRBD1 covers 10 bases. CDR3 length: 15 residues. The germline gives CDR1 MNHEY, CDR2 SVGAGI. V shed 6 bases and J 2 bases; nucleotides not matched to a gene: 7. The CDR3 loop reads CASSRQGAPTYEQYF. For the CDR3, the DNA is TGTGCCAGCAGCAGACAGGGGGCTCCAACCTACGAGCAGTACTTC.

The gene calls are TRBV24-1 and TRBJ2-1; tentatively, D is TRBD2 (7 bases). Trimming removed 1 base at V and 8 bases at J, with 17 bases between. The CDR3 consists of 16 residues. Germline V gives CDR1 KGHDR, CDR2 SFDVKD. CDR3 loop: CATSDFGGPSGDEQFF. The CDR3 bases are TGTGCCACCAGTGATTTTGGGGGGCCTAGCGGTGATGAGCAGTTCTTC.

The chain uses TRBV18 and TRBJ2-1; 9 nucleotides match TRBD1. V shed 3 bases and J 6 bases; nucleotides not matched to a gene: 9. The germline V gene has CDR1 KGHSH and CDR2 LQKENI. The CDR3 has 16 amino acids. The CDR3 sequence: CASSPQQGAGFNEQFF. CDR3 coding DNA: TGTGCCAGCTCACCTCAACAGGGGGCAGGTTTCAATGAGCAGTTCTTC.

V is TRBV6-1 and J is TRBJ1-3; TRBD1 is a possible D gene (5 bases). Deletions cut 0 bases from V and 4 bases from J, with 10 bases between. Germline CDR1 MNHNS, CDR2 SASEGT. CDR3 length: 15 amino acids. The CDR3: CASSEAGAGGNTIYF. The CDR3 bases are TGTGCCAGCAGTGAAGCTGGGGCAGGAGGAAACACCATATATTTT.

The chain carries TRBV19 and TRBJ2-2, with 9 bases aligning to TRBD1. The junction had 6 bases not matched to a gene; V was cut back by 5 bases and J by 5 bases. From germline, CDR1 is LNHDA and CDR2 SQIVND (reference sequence). The CDR3 is made up of 15 amino acids. CDR3 in amino acids: CASSSTGGVTGELFF. In nucleotides, the CDR3 is TGTGCCAGTAGTTCGACAGGGGGTGTAACCGGGGAGCTGTTTTTT.

This rearrangement joins TRBV30 to TRBJ2-1, with no clear D. Trimming cost V 1 base and J 10 bases, with 11 bases left between them. Germline V gene lookup returns CDR1 GTSNPN and CDR2 SVGIG (reference sequence). There are 12 residues in the CDR3. DNA of the CDR3: TGTGCCTGGAGTGCCGTTATATTGGAGCAGTTCTTC. Its translation: CAWSAVILEQFF.

A single count supports this clone. The gene calls are TRBV25-1 and TRBJ1-1, with 7 bases identical to TRBD1. Germline V CDR1 and CDR2: MGHDK, SYGVNS. J lost 0 bases, V lost 5 bases, and 6 bases had no gene match. This CDR3 has 15 residues. In DNA form, the CDR3 reads TGTGCCAGCAGTCCCCCGACAGGGATGAACACTGAAGCTTTCTTT. As protein: CASSPPTGMNTEAFF.

The chain joins TRBV6-2 or TRBV6-3 to TRBJ2-5; a possible D gene is TRBD2 (5 bases). V shed 5 bases and J shed 2 bases, with 15 bases lying between them. The CDR3 is made up of 15 amino acids. Germline V gene sequence: CDR1 MNHEY, CDR2 SVGEGT. For the CDR3, the DNA is TGTGCCAGCAGTCCCACTACGCGCGGGCAAGAGACCCAGTACTTC. This gives the protein CASSPTTRGQETQYF.

The CDR3 here is CASSGGLGSSYEQYF. Here the CDR3 DNA reads TGCGCCAGCAGCGGAGGATTGGGCAGTTCCTACGAGCAGTACTTC. The J gene is TRBJ2-7, the V gene TRBV5-1, with D perhaps TRBD2 (5 bases). Germline values: CDR1 SGHRS, CDR2 YFSETQ. The CDR3 runs to 15 residues. Trimming removed 4 bases from V and 1 base from J, with 15 bases in between.